The 19 T cell receptor beta chains reported below all come from one sample, sequenced in a study of prognosis after radiotherapy for stage I lung cancer. From genomic DNA, two-round multiplex PCR was used to amplify TCR beta CDR3. The use of primers specific to each TRBV and TRBJ gene characterized first-round PCR. TCRdb reprocessed the multiplex PCR reads via MiXCR and lists one record per CDR3 protein. The data show 30,000 to 40,000 distinct CDR3 sequences, with more than 30% seen just once and roughly 26% held by the top ten. This specimen was PBMCs, taken before or after stereotactic body radiation therapy (not recorded which). The receptor set was obtained from a donor over 45 with non-small cell lung cancer.

This chain joins TRBV19 and TRBJ2-1, with a weak D call TRBD2 (6 bases). The CDR3 extends over 13 amino acids. Germline V gene lookup returns CDR1 LNHDA and CDR2 SQIVND (reference sequence). Deletions cut 6 bases from V and 9 bases from J, with 15 bases between. The CDR3 protein is CASSSGVIGEQFF. The CDR3 DNA follows: TGTGCCAGTAGCTCGGGGGTGATCGGTGAGCAGTTCTTC. The full variable domain, its missing parts supplied by reference TRBV19 and TRBJ2-1, is DGGITQSPKYLFRKEGQNVTLSCEQNLNHDAMYWYRQDPGQGLRLIYYSQIVNDFQKGDIAEGYSVSREKKESFPLTVTSAQKNPTAFYLCASSSGVIGEQFFGPGTRLTVL.

Comment on this clonotype: One end of the junction fails to match germline, which may point to a read error. The J gene is TRBJ1-2, the V gene TRBV2; no clear D gene. The germline V gene has CDR1 SNHLY and CDR2 FYNNEI. CDR3 length equals 15 residues. CDR3 in amino acids: CASSLTVNRNYGYTF. In nucleotides, the CDR3 is TGCGCCAGCAGCCTCACTGTTAATAGAAACTATGGCTACACCTTC.

This clonotype appeared many times. The junction departs from the called germline gene at one end, perhaps through a read error. J is TRBJ1-6 and V is TRBV10-2; 7 bases are shared with TRBD1. The length of the CDR3 is 15 residues. Looked up from germline, CDR1 is WSHSY and CDR2 is SAAADI. CDR3 sequence (DNA): TGCGCCAGCAGTGGACAGGGAACCTATAATTCACCCCTCCCCTTT. Translated: CASSGQGTYNSPLPF.

This clonotype has ten or more counts. This sequence joins TRBV19 and TRBJ1-3, with no clear D. In germline, CDR1 is LNHDA, CDR2 SQIVND (reference sequence). Trimming shortened V by 5 bases and J by 1 base, and 6 bases separated the two germline ends. The CDR3 is 13 amino acids. This CDR3 reads CASSEGSGNTIYF. For the CDR3, the DNA is TGTGCCAGTAGTGAAGGGTCTGGAAACACCATATATTTT.

V usage is TRBV5-6 and J usage is TRBJ1-2, with D hard to call. This CDR3 contains 14 residues. CDR1 is SGHDT, CDR2 YYEEEE, per germline. Deletions cut 0 bases from V and 5 bases from J, with 11 bases between. CDR3 region: CASSLARPVYGYTF. In DNA, the CDR3 is TGTGCCAGCAGCTTGGCCCGTCCCGTGTATGGCTACACCTTC.

The genes are TRBV5-1 and TRBJ2-1; D unclear. The CDR3 contains 12 residues. The V end lost 2 bases, the J end lost 7 bases, and 7 bases lay between the germline ends. Germline CDR1 is SGHRS and CDR2 is YFSETQ. CDR3 in amino acids: CASSFRQNEQFF. CDR3 DNA sequence: TGCGCCAGCAGCTTTCGTCAGAATGAGCAGTTCTTC.

In its sample, this clonotype was seen many times. This chain connects TRBV5-1 to TRBJ2-1, with D uncertain. Trimming took off 4 bases at V and 3 bases at J, with 8 bases between the two ends. CDR1 is SGHRS and CDR2 is YFSETQ in the germline V gene. CDR3 length equals 13 residues. Written as DNA, the CDR3 is TGCGCCAGCAGCATAAATGGCTACAATGAGCAGTTCTTC. Amino acids: CASSINGYNEQFF.

In its sample, this clonotype was seen many times. V is TRBV5-1 and J is TRBJ2-5; 9 bases line up with TRBD2. V lost 4 bases to trimming and J lost 4 bases; unmatched junction nucleotides: 8. Germline assignment: CDR1 SGHRS and CDR2 YFSETQ. The CDR3 is 15 amino acids. DNA of the CDR3: TGCGCCAGCAGCCCGGTGGCGGGGGGGACAGAGACCCAGTACTTC. As protein: CASSPVAGGTETQYF.

Many counts were recorded for this clonotype. This chain connects TRBV6-1 to TRBJ2-2; 7 nucleotides match TRBD1. The CDR3 extends over 14 amino acids. Germline V gives CDR1 MNHNS, CDR2 SASEGT. Trimming cost V 7 bases and J 5 bases; bases outside gene matches: 7. The DNA for the CDR3 is TGTGCCAGCACCCGGGGACAGCCGACCGGGGAGCTGTTTTTT. Translation gives CASTRGQPTGELFF.

This clonotype was counted ten times or more. This chain links TRBV12-3 or TRBV12-4 with TRBJ2-7; D uncertain. Trimming took 1 base from V and 0 from J, leaving 7 bases between them. CDR3 length: 14 residues. CDR3 loop: CASSLDQVSYEQYF. CDR3 nucleotides: TGTGCCAGCAGTTTAGACCAGGTCTCCTACGAGCAGTACTTC.

This clonotype was seen just once. The chain links TRBV6-9 to TRBJ1-3; D uncertain. Germline V gene sequence: CDR1 MNHGY, CDR2 SVAAGI. This CDR3 has 16 residues. The V and J ends lost 3 bases and 5 bases respectively, with 17 bases between them. CDR3 region: CASSYSNGIVRNTIYF. The CDR3 bases are TGTGCCAGCAGTTACTCGAATGGGATCGTCAGAAACACCATATATTTT.

V gene TRBV7-9 combines with J gene TRBJ1-1, with D tentatively TRBD1 (5 bases). The V and J ends lost 3 bases and 3 bases respectively, with 8 bases between them. The CDR3 length is 13 residues. Germline lookup yields CDR1 SEHNR and CDR2 FQNEAQ (reference sequence). The DNA for the CDR3 is TGTGCCAGCAGCTTCGGGACTTACACTGAAGCTTTCTTT. Its translation: CASSFGTYTEAFF.

The rearrangement uses TRBV28 and TRBJ2-3, with 8 positions matching TRBD2. The V gene's germline CDR1 is MDHEN and CDR2 SYDVKM. The J segment lost 0 bases and the V segment lost 3 bases, leaving 2 bases of the junction unmatched. CDR3 length: 15 amino acids. CDR3 protein: CASSFSGTSTDTQYF. CDR3 bases: TGTGCCAGCAGTTTTAGCGGGACTAGCACAGATACGCAGTATTTT.

This clonotype was counted ten times or more. The chain recombines TRBV2 with TRBJ2-7; either TRBD1 or TRBD2 may fit D (7 bases each). Germline V lookup: CDR1 SNHLY, CDR2 FYNNEI. This CDR3 contains 14 residues. The V gene lost 10 bases and the J gene lost 5 bases, with 21 bases spanning the gap. CDR3 sequence reads: CATSKSRGGNEQYF. In DNA, the CDR3 is TGTGCCACGTCTAAATCCAGGGGGGGGAACGAGCAGTACTTC.

About this clonotype itself: Given a far larger clone just one base away, this is likely a sequencing read error. This rearrangement joins TRBV6-2 or TRBV6-3 to TRBJ1-5, with D possibly matching TRBD1 (5 bases). Trimming cost V 2 bases and J 5 bases, with 22 bases left between them. The V gene's germline CDR1 is MNHEY and CDR2 SVGEGT. The CDR3 has 18 residues. For the CDR3, the DNA is TGTGCCAGCAGTTACCCCCCAAAGGACTACTGGGGGGATCAGCCCCAGCATTTT. Translated, it gives CASSYPPKDYWGDQPQHF.

This clonotype occurred many times. The gene calls are TRBV7-9 and TRBJ2-3, with D perhaps TRBD2 (6 bases). Germline CDR1 and CDR2: SEHNR and FQNEAQ (reference sequence). The CDR3 spans 14 residues. Deletions cut 5 bases from V and 6 bases from J, with 15 bases between. The CDR3 reads CASSLGTLRDTQYF. CDR3 coding DNA: TGTGCCAGCAGCCTCGGGACTCTCAGGGATACGCAGTATTTT.

V usage is TRBV6-1 and J usage is TRBJ1-5; 7 bases are a match to TRBD1. The CDR3 is made up of 13 amino acids. Germline V lookup: CDR1 MNHNS, CDR2 SASEGT. V lost 6 bases to trimming and J lost 4 bases; unmatched junction nucleotides: 3. Here the CDR3 reads CASRAGGNQPQHF. CDR3 nucleotides: TGTGCCAGCAGGGCAGGGGGGAATCAGCCCCAGCATTTT.

The table lists this clonotype with many counts. The chain uses TRBV20-1 and TRBJ1-1, with no clear D. The CDR3 sequence is 14 residues long. V gave up 1 base and J gave up 10 bases, with 19 bases separating them. Germline assignment: CDR1 DFQATT and CDR2 SNEGSKA (reference sequence). In DNA form, the CDR3 reads TGCAGTGCTAGAGTCCCGATAGGTGGGGTTAGAGCTTTCTTT. Amino acids: CSARVPIGGVRAFF.

Ten or more counts support this clonotype. The chain links TRBV11-2 to TRBJ2-2, with 9 nucleotides matching TRBD1. Germline CDR1 and CDR2: SGHAT and FQNNGV. This CDR3 comprises 18 residues. With V trimmed by 2 bases and J by 4 bases, 11 bases remained unmatched. The CDR3 loop reads CASSLMGGRTGVTGELFF. In DNA form, the CDR3 reads TGTGCCAGCAGCTTAATGGGAGGTCGGACAGGGGTCACCGGGGAGCTGTTTTTT. The whole variable domain, remainder taken from reference TRBV11-2 and TRBJ2-2, is EAGVAQSPRYKIIEKRQSVAFWCNPISGHATLYWYQQILGQGPKLLIQFQNNGVVDDSQLPKDRFSAERLKGVDSTLKIQPAKLEDSAVYLCASSLMGGRTGVTGELFFGEGSRLTVL.